The clone carrying this T cell receptor (beta chain) was recorded a few times. Its target is not known. This sample is part of a study of OX40 agonist ivuxolimab in advanced cancers. Study-wide background: Earlier anti-PD-1, anti-PD-L1 or anti-CTLA-4 therapy was permitted; around 40% had received some.

General study results and limits: Among T cells, CD8+ cells averaged more expanded clones than CD4+ cells. Clonal expansion in partial responders at 0.1-3.0 mg/kg ranked among the lowest.

Germline V CDR1 and CDR2: SGDLS, YYNGEE. The CDR3 extends over 14 amino acids. The germline V and J ends were trimmed by 4 bases and 5 bases, with 15 bases remaining between them. The assay was immunoSEQ multiplex PCR, and TCRdb's table has in-frame clones only and misses some. The table shows roughly 60,000 clones, with about 82% occurring only once. Exclusion applied to patients with autoimmune disease history or systemic immunosuppression. This specimen consisted of CD4+ or CD8+ T cells sorted from blood, obtained in a trial of the OX40 agonist ivuxolimab. The receptor was derived from an adult with an advanced solid tumor such as melanoma, head and neck, liver or kidney cancer. V gene TRBV9 combines with J gene TRBJ2-5, with D perhaps TRBD1 or TRBD2 (5 bases each). CDR3: CASSPRTEGETQYF. DNA for the CDR3: TGTGCCAGCAGCCCCCGGACCGAGGGGGAGACCCAGTACTTC. The full variable domain, with the rest looked up from reference TRBV9 and TRBJ2-5, is DSGVTQTPKHLITATGQRVTLRCSPRSGDLSVYWYQQSLDQGLQFLIQYYNGEERAKGNILERFSAQQFPDLHSELNLSSLELGDSALYFCASSPRTEGETQYFGPGTRLLVL.